These 6 T cell receptor beta chains were sequenced from one sample in a study of graft-versus-host responses after intestinal transplantation. The data were produced by immunoSEQ multiplex PCR, yet TCRdb's version contains in-frame clones alone and is incomplete. In the table there are over 90,000 clones, 93% of which are singletons. The antigens for these receptors are not known. The sample in question was unstimulated CD8+ T cells sorted from spleen or lymph node cells, obtained before intestinal transplant. These receptor sequences come from a human donor who received an intestinal transplant.

This rearrangement joins TRBV6-1 to TRBJ1-4, with D uncertain. The CDR3 is 14 amino acids. Germline V CDR1 and CDR2: MNHNS, SASEGT. V was cut by 6 bases and J by 8 bases, with 16 bases left in between. CDR3 sequence reads: CASSPELSGEKLFF. The CDR3 nucleotides read TGTGCCAGCAGCCCAGAGCTGTCGGGGGAAAAACTGTTTTTT.

The gene calls are TRBV6-1 and TRBJ1-3; D possibly corresponds to TRBD1 (6 bases). Germline V gene sequence: CDR1 MNHNS, CDR2 SASEGT. This CDR3 contains 13 residues. The V gene lost 7 bases and the J gene lost 4 bases, with 11 bases spanning the gap. In DNA form, the CDR3 reads TGTGCCAGCAACGGGGGGGGCGGAAACACCATATATTTT. Its translation is CASNGGGGNTIYF.

This clone was found once. The chain joins TRBV9 to TRBJ1-2, with D uncertain. From germline, CDR1 is SGDLS and CDR2 YYNGEE. Deletions cut 0 bases from V and 3 bases from J, with 9 bases between. This CDR3 has 14 residues. As DNA, the CDR3 is TGTGCCAGCAGCGTAGGTGGAACAGACTATGGCTACACCTTC. This codes for CASSVGGTDYGYTF.

The DNA of the CDR3 is TGTGCCAGCAGTTTCCTGACTAGCGGGGGGGAGGTAGCGCAGTACTTC. Translation gives CASSFLTSGGEVAQYF. V is TRBV27 and J is TRBJ2-7; TRBD2 matches 14 bases. This CDR3 spans 16 amino acids. With 3 bases clipped from V and 9 bases from J, the junction kept 10 bases outside the gene matches. The V gene's germline CDR1 is MNHEY and CDR2 SMNVEV (reference sequence).

The J gene is TRBJ2-1, the V gene TRBV5-1; tentatively, D is TRBD1 (6 bases). The V gene's germline CDR1 is SGHRS and CDR2 YFSETQ. Deletions cut 4 bases from V and 5 bases from J, with 16 bases between. The CDR3 has 15 amino acids. As DNA, the CDR3 is TGCGCCAGCAGCGCCCCGGGACACGGGGACAATGAGCAGTTCTTC. Protein sequence: CASSAPGHGDNEQFF.

The gene calls are TRBV4-1 and TRBJ1-1; no clear D gene. The CDR3 covers 14 residues. V was cut by 4 bases and J by 0 bases, with 9 bases left in between. CDR1 MGHRA and CDR2 YSYEKL come from the germline V gene. CDR3 loop: CASSRNDLNTEAFF. DNA for the CDR3: TGCGCCAGCAGCCGCAACGACTTGAACACTGAAGCTTTCTTT.